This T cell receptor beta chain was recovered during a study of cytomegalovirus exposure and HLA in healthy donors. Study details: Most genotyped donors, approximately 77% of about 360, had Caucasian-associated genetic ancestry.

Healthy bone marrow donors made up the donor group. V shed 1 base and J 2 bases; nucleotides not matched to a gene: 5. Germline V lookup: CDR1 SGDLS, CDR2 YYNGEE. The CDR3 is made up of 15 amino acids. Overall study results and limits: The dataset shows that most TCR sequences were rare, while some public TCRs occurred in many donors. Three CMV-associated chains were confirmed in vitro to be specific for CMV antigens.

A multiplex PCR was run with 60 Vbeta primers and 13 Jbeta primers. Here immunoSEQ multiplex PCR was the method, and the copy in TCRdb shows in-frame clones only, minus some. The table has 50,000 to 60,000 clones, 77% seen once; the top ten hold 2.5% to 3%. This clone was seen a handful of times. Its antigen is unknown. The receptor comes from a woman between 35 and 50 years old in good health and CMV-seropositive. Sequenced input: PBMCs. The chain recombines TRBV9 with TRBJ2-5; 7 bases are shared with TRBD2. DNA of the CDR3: TGTGCCAGCAGCGTATGGGGGGGGGATCAAGAGACCCAGTACTTC. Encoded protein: CASSVWGGDQETQYF.